A single sample is the source of the 4 T cell receptor beta chains below, sequenced in a study of cytomegalovirus exposure and HLA in healthy donors. Primers included in the PCR were 60 Vbeta and 13 Jbeta primers. The repertoire was sequenced with immunoSEQ multiplex PCR; TCRdb's copy has only in-frame clones and lacks some. The repertoire holds 150,000 to 200,000 clones, with about 75% as singletons. The sample taken for sequencing was PBMCs. The source is a young man in good health and CMV-seropositive.

This sequence joins TRBV28 and TRBJ2-1; TRBD2 matches 13 bases. CDR3 size: 16 residues. Germline V gene data show CDR1 as MDHEN and CDR2 as SYDVKM. The ends lost 2 bases at V and 6 bases at J; junction bases unmatched: 4. As DNA, the CDR3 is TGTGCCAGCAGTTTACCCGGGACTAGCGGGATCAATGAGCAGTTCTTC. Translated: CASSLPGTSGINEQFF.

The chain carries TRBV10-1 and TRBJ2-1, with D possibly TRBD2 on 5 matching bases. Trimming pared 6 bases from V and 7 bases from J, leaving 13 bases between. The CDR3 totals 13 residues. Germline V CDR1 and CDR2: WNHNN, SYGVQD (reference sequence). The CDR3 bases are TGCGCCAGCAGCCCCTCCGGAGGAAATGAGCAGTTCTTC. Translated, it gives CASSPSGGNEQFF.

The genes are TRBV13 and TRBJ2-4; 11 bases fit TRBD2. V shed 5 bases, J shed 0 bases, and the junction held 12 bases outside the gene matches. Germline V gene lookup returns CDR1 PRHDT and CDR2 FYEKMQ (reference sequence). CDR3 length: 19 amino acids. This CDR3 is CASSAQGLAGGLAKNIQYF. In DNA, the CDR3 is TGTGCCAGCAGCGCACAAGGACTAGCGGGCGGCTTAGCCAAAAACATTCAGTACTTC.

The chain uses TRBV27 and TRBJ1-2; possibly TRBD1 for D (6 bases). The length of the CDR3 is 14 residues. The V and J ends lost 5 bases and 7 bases respectively, with 17 bases between them. Per the germline V gene, CDR1 is MNHEY and CDR2 is SMNVEV (reference sequence). In DNA form, the CDR3 reads TGTGCCAGCAGTCCAAGGACAGCTGGTGGTGGCTACACCTTC. Protein product: CASSPRTAGGGYTF.